The rows below give T cell receptor beta chains drawn from one sample of a study of T cell responses to AZD1222 COVID-19 vaccine. The method was immunoSEQ multiplex PCR; TCRdb's version includes in-frame clones alone and lacks a portion of them. This sample has about 130,000 clones, with approximately 83% found just once. Sequencing was performed on peripheral blood, taken on day 0 of AZD1222 vaccination. The source is an adult in good health. CDR3s include the opening cysteine and the closing phenylalanine or tryptophan. Fields, in order: J gene, D gene, clone size, V gene, CDR3 DNA, CDR3 protein. The D gene is left open where the match is weak. Some rows mark clone size as missing; the rest say once, few, many or name a class of expanded clone.

j_gene: TRBJ1-3; d_gene: TRBD1; abundance: .; v_gene: TRBV5-8; CDR3nt: TGTGCCAGCAGCTTGGAGACAGGGGTTGGAAACACCATATATTTT; CDR3aa: CASSLETGVGNTIYF
j_gene: TRBJ1-2; d_gene: .; abundance: .; v_gene: TRBV7-2; CDR3nt: TGTGCCAGCAGCTTAGCAATAGGGTATGGCTACACCTTC; CDR3aa: CASSLAIGYGYTF
j_gene: TRBJ1-2; d_gene: TRBD1; abundance: .; v_gene: TRBV18; CDR3nt: TGTGCCAGCTCACCACTTCAAAAGGGGGCCTTTGGCTACACCTTC; CDR3aa: CASSPLQKGAFGYTF
j_gene: TRBJ2-6; d_gene: .; abundance: .; v_gene: TRBV4-3; CDR3nt: TGCGCCAGCAGCCACATGACAGTCCGCTCTGGGGCCAACGTCCTGACTTTC; CDR3aa: CASSHMTVRSGANVLTF
j_gene: TRBJ1-1; d_gene: .; abundance: .; v_gene: TRBV6-6; CDR3nt: TGTGCCAGCGGGGGGGCGGTGAACACTGAAGCTTTCTTT; CDR3aa: CASGGAVNTEAFF
j_gene: TRBJ2-7; d_gene: .; abundance: .; v_gene: TRBV28; CDR3nt: TGTGCCAGCAGCCTCGACCGGCTACGGGGCTACGAGCAGTACTTC; CDR3aa: CASSLDRLRGYEQYF
j_gene: TRBJ2-1; d_gene: TRBD1; abundance: .; v_gene: TRBV12-3/TRBV12-4; CDR3nt: TGTGCCACCAAGGACAGGGTGAGGGGTGAGCAGTTCTTC; CDR3aa: CATKDRVRGEQFF
j_gene: TRBJ1-6; d_gene: .; abundance: .; v_gene: TRBV7-9; CDR3nt: TGTGCCAGCAGCTCACAGAATTCACCCCTCCACTTT; CDR3aa: CASSSQNSPLHF
j_gene: TRBJ1-2; d_gene: .; abundance: once; v_gene: TRBV5-1; CDR3nt: TGCGCCAGCAGCTTGGACGGCTATGGCTACACCTTC; CDR3aa: CASSLDGYGYTF
j_gene: TRBJ1-1; d_gene: .; abundance: .; v_gene: TRBV7-9; CDR3nt: TGTGCCAGCAGCCCCAGGACAGTTTCCATGAACACTGAAGCTTTCTTT; CDR3aa: CASSPRTVSMNTEAFF
j_gene: TRBJ2-3; d_gene: TRBD2; abundance: .; v_gene: TRBV4-3; CDR3nt: TGCGCCAGCAGCCGGACTAGCGGGAGCACAGATACGCAGTATTTT; CDR3aa: CASSRTSGSTDTQYF
j_gene: TRBJ2-7; d_gene: TRBD1; abundance: .; v_gene: TRBV6-5; CDR3nt: TGTGCCAGCAGAGCCGGGACAGGGGCCTACGAGCAGTACTTC; CDR3aa: CASRAGTGAYEQYF
j_gene: TRBJ1-5; d_gene: TRBD1; abundance: .; v_gene: TRBV19; CDR3nt: TGTGCCAGTAGTACGACAGGGGCAGTTCAGCCCCAGCATTTT; CDR3aa: CASSTTGAVQPQHF
j_gene: TRBJ2-7; d_gene: TRBD2; abundance: .; v_gene: TRBV10-3; CDR3nt: TGTGCCATCAGTTATCCGAATGGGACTAGCAGTTACGAGCAGTACTTC; CDR3aa: CAISYPNGTSSYEQYF
j_gene: TRBJ2-1; d_gene: .; abundance: .; v_gene: TRBV3-1/TRBV3-2; CDR3nt: TGTGCCAGCAGCGGCGGGATTATTTACAATGAGCAGTTCTTC; CDR3aa: CASSGGIIYNEQFF
j_gene: TRBJ1-2; d_gene: .; abundance: .; v_gene: TRBV3-1/TRBV3-2; CDR3nt: TGTGCCAGCAGCCAATCCGGGACCAGGTATGGCTACACCTTC; CDR3aa: CASSQSGTRYGYTF
j_gene: TRBJ2-7; d_gene: .; abundance: .; v_gene: TRBV11-3; CDR3nt: TGTGCCAGCAGCTTCGGTACGTGGGCGCAGTACTTC; CDR3aa: CASSFGTWAQYF
j_gene: TRBJ2-7; d_gene: TRBD2; abundance: few; v_gene: TRBV27; CDR3nt: TGTGCCAGCAGACGCGGGAGTTCTAACGAGCAGTACTTC; CDR3aa: CASRRGSSNEQYF
j_gene: TRBJ2-1; d_gene: .; abundance: .; v_gene: TRBV7-2; CDR3nt: TGTGCCAGCAGCGTCGGACAGCGTTACAATGAGCAGTTCTTC; CDR3aa: CASSVGQRYNEQFF
j_gene: TRBJ1-4; d_gene: .; abundance: .; v_gene: TRBV28; CDR3nt: TGTGCCAGCAGTTCATGGGATTTGGCGACTAATGAAAAACTGTTTTTT; CDR3aa: CASSSWDLATNEKLFF
j_gene: TRBJ1-2; d_gene: .; abundance: .; v_gene: TRBV6-5; CDR3nt: TGTGCCAGCAGTTACTCCCAGGGTATTTCCCACACCTTC; CDR3aa: CASSYSQGISHTF
j_gene: TRBJ2-7; d_gene: .; abundance: .; v_gene: TRBV5-6; CDR3nt: TGTGCCAGCAGCTTGTTTGGTGGGGGCTTTGAATACGAGCAGTACTTC; CDR3aa: CASSLFGGGFEYEQYF
j_gene: TRBJ2-3; d_gene: TRBD1; abundance: .; v_gene: TRBV24-1; CDR3nt: TGTGCCACCAGTGAGGGCGGGACAGGGTACACAGATACGCAGTATTTT; CDR3aa: CATSEGGTGYTDTQYF
j_gene: TRBJ1-5; d_gene: .; abundance: .; v_gene: TRBV19; CDR3nt: TGTGCCAGTAAGTTGGCCGAAACCGTTTACTATCAGCCCCAGCATTTT; CDR3aa: CASKLAETVYYQPQHF
j_gene: TRBJ2-5; d_gene: TRBD2; abundance: few; v_gene: TRBV11-3; CDR3nt: TGTGCCAGCAGCTTATCTAGCGGGGGGACCCAGTACTTC; CDR3aa: CASSLSSGGTQYF
j_gene: TRBJ2-5; d_gene: TRBD1; abundance: .; v_gene: TRBV30; CDR3nt: TGTGCCTTCCGGGACAGGGGACGGACTCATGGCCAGTACTTC; CDR3aa: CAFRDRGRTHGQYF
j_gene: TRBJ2-3; d_gene: TRBD1; abundance: .; v_gene: TRBV19; CDR3nt: TGTGCCAGTAGTAAATCCGGGACAGGGGGCGCGGATACGCAGTATTTT; CDR3aa: CASSKSGTGGADTQYF
j_gene: TRBJ1-5; d_gene: .; abundance: .; v_gene: TRBV19; CDR3nt: TGTGCCAGTAGTAACAATCAGCCCCAGCATTTT; CDR3aa: CASSNNQPQHF
j_gene: TRBJ1-2; d_gene: .; abundance: .; v_gene: TRBV5-4; CDR3nt: TGTGCCAGCAGCTTGGACGCCCTCTATGGCTACACCTTC; CDR3aa: CASSLDALYGYTF
j_gene: TRBJ2-7; d_gene: TRBD2; abundance: .; v_gene: TRBV9; CDR3nt: TGTGCCAGCAGCGTAGTTGAACTAGCGGGAGTACTGTACTTC; CDR3aa: CASSVVELAGVLYF
j_gene: TRBJ2-1; d_gene: .; abundance: .; v_gene: TRBV4-3; CDR3nt: TGCGCCAGCAGCCAAGTTTGGGGAACCAAATACAATGAGCAGTTCTTC; CDR3aa: CASSQVWGTKYNEQFF
j_gene: TRBJ1-6; d_gene: .; abundance: .; v_gene: TRBV5-4; CDR3nt: TGTGCCAGCAGCTTGTCTTCCGTTGCGGGATCACCCCTCCACTTT; CDR3aa: CASSLSSVAGSPLHF
j_gene: TRBJ1-2; d_gene: .; abundance: .; v_gene: TRBV15; CDR3nt: TGTGCCACCAGCAGAGATAGAGGGGATAACTATGGCTACACCTTC; CDR3aa: CATSRDRGDNYGYTF
j_gene: TRBJ2-7; d_gene: .; abundance: few; v_gene: TRBV27; CDR3nt: TGTGCCAGCAGTCTCTATCCGACAGTTCCCCGCGAGCAGTACTTC; CDR3aa: CASSLYPTVPREQYF
j_gene: TRBJ2-2; d_gene: TRBD1; abundance: .; v_gene: TRBV5-1; CDR3nt: TGCGCCAGCAGCTACGGGACAGGCCCCGGCGGGGAGCTGTTTTTT; CDR3aa: CASSYGTGPGGELFF
j_gene: TRBJ1-1; d_gene: TRBD1; abundance: .; v_gene: TRBV9; CDR3nt: TGTGCCAGCAGCGTAGGAGACAGGGGAGGTCCTGAAGCTTTCTTT; CDR3aa: CASSVGDRGGPEAFF
j_gene: TRBJ1-2; d_gene: .; abundance: .; v_gene: TRBV30; CDR3nt: TGTGCCTGGAGTGTACGGGAGGGAGGAAGGTACTATGGCTACACCTTC; CDR3aa: CAWSVREGGRYYGYTF
j_gene: TRBJ2-7; d_gene: TRBD2; abundance: few; v_gene: TRBV5-1; CDR3nt: TGCGCCAGCAGCTTGGATACTAGCGTGTCCTACGAGCAGTACTTC; CDR3aa: CASSLDTSVSYEQYF
j_gene: TRBJ1-1; d_gene: .; abundance: .; v_gene: TRBV19; CDR3nt: TGTGCCAGTAGTCCCTCGTATGGGACTGAAGCTTTCTTT; CDR3aa: CASSPSYGTEAFF
j_gene: TRBJ2-5; d_gene: TRBD2; abundance: .; v_gene: TRBV2; CDR3nt: TGTGCCAGCCTAGCGGGAGCGGGTGAGACCCAGTACTTC; CDR3aa: CASLAGAGETQYF
j_gene: TRBJ2-5; d_gene: TRBD2; abundance: .; v_gene: TRBV25-1; CDR3nt: TGTGCCAGCAGTGATCCGGGACTAGGCTTTCAGACCCAGTACTTC; CDR3aa: CASSDPGLGFQTQYF
j_gene: TRBJ2-3; d_gene: .; abundance: .; v_gene: TRBV2; CDR3nt: TGTGCCAGCAGGGATACAGGGTGGACAGATACGCAGTATTTT; CDR3aa: CASRDTGWTDTQYF
j_gene: TRBJ1-1; d_gene: TRBD1; abundance: .; v_gene: TRBV5-1; CDR3nt: TGCGCCAGCAGCTCAGGACAGGGGATGAACACTGAAGCTTTCTTT; CDR3aa: CASSSGQGMNTEAFF
j_gene: TRBJ2-3; d_gene: .; abundance: .; v_gene: TRBV5-1; CDR3nt: TGCGCCAGCAGCCCCCTAGGGACAGGGGGACTAGCGGCCACAGATACGCAGTATTTT; CDR3aa: CASSPLGTGGLAATDTQYF
j_gene: TRBJ2-3; d_gene: .; abundance: .; v_gene: TRBV5-4; CDR3nt: TGTGCCAGCAGTCCGGGACAACCTGGGGATACGCAGTATTTT; CDR3aa: CASSPGQPGDTQYF
j_gene: TRBJ2-3; d_gene: .; abundance: .; v_gene: TRBV7-6; CDR3nt: TGTGCCAGCAGCTCCGGGGTCCTCACGCAGTATTTT; CDR3aa: CASSSGVLTQYF